The 22 T cell receptor beta chains given below trace back to one sample, sequenced in a study of metastatic and nonmetastatic thyroid tumors. All patients reached thyroid surgery having received no treatment beforehand. TCRdb redid the clone calls on the PCR reads using MiXCR. This table holds about 15,000 clones, approximately 19% found once. Sequencing was carried out using blood. The receptors stem from a female donor with papillary thyroid cancer or a benign thyroid nodule (not recorded which). Some clones in this sample may be carry-over from other donors' samples.

The gene calls are TRBV12-3 or TRBV12-4 and TRBJ2-3, with TRBD2 matching 9 bases. The CDR3 spans 16 residues. V lost 6 bases to trimming and J lost 2 bases; unmatched junction nucleotides: 9. CDR3 residues: CASRLSGGSNTDTQYF. CDR3 in DNA: TGTGCCAGCAGGCTAAGCGGGGGGTCTAACACAGATACGCAGTATTTT.

Many counts were recorded for this clone. The rearrangement joins TRBV5-1 to TRBJ2-3, with D unresolved. Germline loops: CDR1 SGHRS, CDR2 YFSETQ. The ends were cut back, 0 bases at V and 4 bases at J, with 6 bases in the middle. The CDR3 is made up of 13 amino acids. In DNA form, the CDR3 reads TGCGCCAGCAGCTTGGGAGGCGCAGATACGCAGTATTTT. Its protein is CASSLGGADTQYF.

This chain's CDR3 is CASRPDAWGSSYEQYF. The CDR3 DNA reads as TGTGCCAGCAGACCAGATGCTTGGGGCAGCTCCTACGAGCAGTACTTC. V and J are TRBV11-1 and TRBJ2-7, with D possibly being TRBD1 (5 bases). Germline loops: CDR1 SGHAT, CDR2 FQDESV (reference sequence). The CDR3 runs to 16 residues. V lost 6 bases and J lost 0, with 18 bases in between.

This chain links TRBV10-3 with TRBJ1-1; TRBD1 matches 7 bases. The germline V gene encodes CDR1 ENHRY and CDR2 SYGVKD. V was clipped by 10 bases and J by 1 base; unmatched bases: 6. This CDR3 has 13 residues. CDR3 in amino acids: CATTTGENTEAFF. DNA of the CDR3: TGTGCCACCACCACAGGGGAGAACACTGAAGCTTTCTTT.

This chain connects TRBV9 to TRBJ2-5, with 7 bases that match TRBD2. The CDR3 has 16 residues. CDR1 is SGDLS and CDR2 is YYNGEE in the germline V gene. With 1 base clipped from V and 5 bases from J, the junction kept 11 bases outside the gene matches. The CDR3 loop reads CASSVTSARFDETQYF. The CDR3 DNA reads TGTGCCAGCAGCGTAACTAGCGCGAGATTTGACGAGACCCAGTACTTC. The entire variable domain, with the rest obtained from reference TRBV9 and TRBJ2-5, is as follows: DSGVTQTPKHLITATGQRVTLRCSPRSGDLSVYWYQQSLDQGLQFLIQYYNGEERAKGNILERFSAQQFPDLHSELNLSSLELGDSALYFCASSVTSARFDETQYFGPGTRLLVL.

This clone is judged medium-sized. The chain combines TRBV12-3 or TRBV12-4 with TRBJ2-3, with D possibly TRBD2 on 5 matching bases. This CDR3 has 15 residues. Trimming pared 6 bases from V and 4 bases from J, leaving 17 bases between. The CDR3 loop reads CASREVGRGADTQYF. The CDR3 region has the DNA TGTGCCAGCAGGGAGGTAGGACGTGGAGCAGATACGCAGTATTTT.

This clone came up a few times. At one end, the junction sequence differs from germline, possibly due to a read error. DNA for the CDR3: TGTGCCAGCATCCAAGGACAAGGGACCCAGTACTTC. This translates into CASIQGQGTQYF. The rearrangement joins TRBV14 to TRBJ2-5, with D tentatively TRBD1 (5 bases). Germline V gene lookup returns CDR1 SGHDN and CDR2 FVKESK. The CDR3 consists of 12 residues.

A few counts support this clone. The genes are TRBV6-2 or TRBV6-3 and TRBJ2-3; D is unclear. The CDR3 runs to 15 residues. The V gene's germline CDR1 is MNHEY and CDR2 SVGEGT. The V and J ends lost 0 bases and 3 bases respectively, with 10 bases between them. The CDR3 sequence is CASSYSSLHTDTQYF. CDR3 sequence (DNA): TGTGCCAGCAGTTACTCTAGCCTGCATACAGATACGCAGTATTTT.

The chain uses TRBV7-9 and TRBJ2-7, with D perhaps assigned TRBD1 or TRBD2 (5 bases each). Deletions cut 5 bases from V and 3 bases from J, with 14 bases between. The germline V gene encodes CDR1 SEHNR and CDR2 FQNEAQ (reference sequence). The CDR3 spans 14 residues. DNA for the CDR3: TGTGCCAGCAGCCACCGGGACCGAAACTACGAGCAGTACTTC. Its translation is CASSHRDRNYEQYF.

The table lists this clone with many counts. The chain couples TRBV24-1 to TRBJ2-3; TRBD2 matches 8 bases. V lost 3 bases, J lost 0 bases, and 7 bases stayed unmatched. The length of the CDR3 is 17 residues. The germline gives CDR1 KGHDR, CDR2 SFDVKD. CDR3 residues: CATSDLIAGFSTDTQYF. DNA of the CDR3: TGTGCCACCAGTGATCTTATAGCGGGATTCAGCACAGATACGCAGTATTTT.

On this clone: This clone may be a read error of a much larger clone one base away. The J gene is TRBJ1-1, the V gene TRBV6-2 or TRBV6-3, with 8 bases identical to TRBD1. The V gene end was trimmed by 2 bases and the J gene end by 1 base; junction bases not matched to a gene: 6. The germline CDR1 and CDR2 sequences are MNHEY and SVGEGT. CDR3 length equals 16 residues. The CDR3 bases are TGTGCCAGCAGTTACGGGACAGGTTTGAGGAACACTGAAGCTTTCTTT. This codes for CASSYGTGLRNTEAFF.

The chain employs TRBV5-1 and TRBJ2-7, with a tentative D call TRBD2 (5 bases). The CDR3 loop spans 17 amino acids. CDR1 and CDR2 (germline): SGHRS, YFSETQ. V gave up 4 bases and J gave up 0 bases, with 20 bases separating them. CDR3 region: CASSGLSGAVVSYEQYF. The DNA of the CDR3 is TGCGCCAGCAGCGGTCTGAGCGGCGCCGTCGTCTCCTACGAGCAGTACTTC.

The table lists this clone with many counts. The genes are TRBV19 and TRBJ2-3, with 13 nucleotides matching TRBD2. Germline loops: CDR1 LNHDA, CDR2 SQIVND (reference sequence). V lost 1 base to trimming and J lost 2 bases; unmatched junction nucleotides: 12. This CDR3 has 20 residues. This chain's CDR3 is CASSIGGGGLAGVTTDTQYF. Written as DNA, the CDR3 is TGTGCCAGTAGTATAGGAGGAGGTGGACTAGCGGGAGTAACCACAGATACGCAGTATTTT.

A few counts support this clone. The chain recombines TRBV7-3 with TRBJ2-3; 7 positions match TRBD2. Per germline, CDR1 SGHTA and CDR2 FQGTGA. This CDR3 is 15 amino acids long. After removal of 6 bases from V and 2 bases from J, the junction contained 8 bases not matched to a gene. CDR3 DNA: TGTGCCAGCAGGAGATCAGGGACTATCACAGATACGCAGTATTTT. It translates to CASRRSGTITDTQYF.

By share of the sample, this clone is medium-sized. The chain uses TRBV7-8 and TRBJ1-6; no firm D call. Germline V gene data show CDR1 as SGHVS and CDR2 as FQNEAQ. The V end lost 6 bases, the J end lost 6 bases, and 9 bases lay between the germline ends. The CDR3 length is 13 residues. Here the CDR3 DNA reads TGTGCCAGCAGTTCCACGGCTAATTCACCCCTCCACTTT. The encoded protein is CASSSTANSPLHF.

The V call is TRBV6-2 or TRBV6-3, the J call TRBJ2-2; D gene unclear. In germline, CDR1 is MNHEY, CDR2 SVGEGT. The CDR3 has 15 residues. Trimming took 2 bases from V and 2 from J, leaving 9 bases between them. DNA of the CDR3: TGTGCCAGCAGTTACGGGCAACCAAACACCGGGGAGCTGTTTTTT. Translation: CASSYGQPNTGELFF.

This clone is medium-sized in the sample. The V gene is TRBV4-3, the J gene TRBJ2-1; D might be TRBD1 (6 bases). Trimming took off 5 bases at V and 7 bases at J, with 15 bases between the two ends. The CDR3 length is 14 residues. In germline, CDR1 is LGHNA, CDR2 YSLEER. The CDR3 is CASSYTGLSNEQFF. The CDR3 nucleotides read TGCGCCAGCAGCTATACAGGGTTATCAAATGAGCAGTTCTTC.

This clone was observed many times. The chain carries TRBV27 and TRBJ2-5, with D unclear. This CDR3 spans 11 amino acids. Trimming shortened V by 5 bases and J by 1 base, and 2 bases separated the two germline ends. CDR1 is MNHEY and CDR2 is SMNVEV in the germline V gene (reference sequence). DNA of the CDR3: TGTGCCAGCAGTATCCAAGAGACCCAGTACTTC. Its translation: CASSIQETQYF.

In its sample, this clone is medium-sized (0.01 to 0.1%). The V gene is TRBV5-1, the J gene TRBJ2-7; D not certain. Germline V gene data show CDR1 as SGHRS and CDR2 as YFSETQ. The CDR3 spans 15 residues. V dropped 2 bases and J dropped 3 bases, with 15 bases sitting between them. DNA for the CDR3: TGCGCCAGCAGCTTTGGAGAGAAACGATACTACGAGCAGTACTTC. Amino acids: CASSFGEKRYYEQYF.

J is TRBJ2-3 and V is TRBV27; TRBD2 matches at 12 bases. The V gene's germline CDR1 is MNHEY and CDR2 SMNVEV (reference sequence). There are 16 residues in the CDR3. Trimming took 3 bases from V and 7 from J; bases not matched to a gene: 8. In DNA form, the CDR3 reads TGTGCCAGCAGTTTCGTTCTAGCGGGAGGGCCGCATACGCAGTATTTT. Its protein product is CASSFVLAGGPHTQYF.

This clone has a single count. The rearrangement joins TRBV11-2 to TRBJ1-5; D gene ambiguous. Trimming shortened V by 5 bases and J by 0 bases, and 17 bases separated the two germline ends. The CDR3 is 17 amino acids. Germline V gives CDR1 SGHAT, CDR2 FQNNGV. The CDR3 coding sequence is TGTGCCAGCAGCCTCTTCGGGAGGGAAGTTAGCAATCAGCCCCAGCATTTT. Translation gives CASSLFGREVSNQPQHF.

This clone was recorded many times. V is TRBV20-1 and J is TRBJ2-7; D may be TRBD2 (6 bases). Trimming shortened V by 0 bases and J by 4 bases, and 13 bases separated the two germline ends. Germline V lookup: CDR1 DFQATT, CDR2 SNEGSKA (reference sequence). This CDR3 has 14 residues. In nucleotides, the CDR3 is TGCAGTGCTAGAGATCCTGGCGGGGAGTACGAGCAGTACTTC. Protein: CSARDPGGEYEQYF.